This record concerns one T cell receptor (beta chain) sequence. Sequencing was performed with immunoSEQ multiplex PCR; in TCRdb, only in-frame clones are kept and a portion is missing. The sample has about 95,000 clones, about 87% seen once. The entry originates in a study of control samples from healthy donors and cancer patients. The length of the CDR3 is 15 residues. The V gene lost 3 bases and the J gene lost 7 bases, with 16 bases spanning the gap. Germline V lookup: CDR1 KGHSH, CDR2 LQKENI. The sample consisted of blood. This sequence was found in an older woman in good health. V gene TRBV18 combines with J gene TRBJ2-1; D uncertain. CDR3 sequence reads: CASSPTDSDRNEQFF. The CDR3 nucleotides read TGTGCCAGCTCACCGACCGATTCCGATCGGAATGAGCAGTTCTTC.